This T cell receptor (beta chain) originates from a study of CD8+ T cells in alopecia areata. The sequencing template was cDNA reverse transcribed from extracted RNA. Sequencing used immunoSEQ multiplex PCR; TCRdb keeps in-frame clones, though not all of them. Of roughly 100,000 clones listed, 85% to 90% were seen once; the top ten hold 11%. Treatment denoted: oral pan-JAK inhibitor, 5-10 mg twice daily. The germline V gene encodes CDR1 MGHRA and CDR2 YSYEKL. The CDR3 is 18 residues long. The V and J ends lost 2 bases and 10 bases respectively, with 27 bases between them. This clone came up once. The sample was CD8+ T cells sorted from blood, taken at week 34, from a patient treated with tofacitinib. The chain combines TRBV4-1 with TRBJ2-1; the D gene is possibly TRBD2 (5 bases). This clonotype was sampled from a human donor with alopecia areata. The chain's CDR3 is CASSQRSDSYGEGSEQFF. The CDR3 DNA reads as TGCGCCAGCAGCCAAAGATCGGACTCATATGGAGAGGGATCAGAGCAGTTCTTC.